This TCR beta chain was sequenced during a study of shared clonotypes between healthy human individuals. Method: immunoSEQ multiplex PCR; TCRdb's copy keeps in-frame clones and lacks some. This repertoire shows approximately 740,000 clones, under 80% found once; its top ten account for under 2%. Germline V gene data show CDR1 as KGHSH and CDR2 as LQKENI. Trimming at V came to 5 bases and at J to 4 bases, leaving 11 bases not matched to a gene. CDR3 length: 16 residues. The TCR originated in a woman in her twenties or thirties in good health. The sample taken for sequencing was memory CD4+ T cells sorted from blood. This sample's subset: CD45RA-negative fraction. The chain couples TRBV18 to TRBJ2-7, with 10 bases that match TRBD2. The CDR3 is CASSESLTSGVYEQYF. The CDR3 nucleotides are TGTGCCAGCTCAGAGTCACTTACTAGCGGGGTTTACGAGCAGTACTTC.